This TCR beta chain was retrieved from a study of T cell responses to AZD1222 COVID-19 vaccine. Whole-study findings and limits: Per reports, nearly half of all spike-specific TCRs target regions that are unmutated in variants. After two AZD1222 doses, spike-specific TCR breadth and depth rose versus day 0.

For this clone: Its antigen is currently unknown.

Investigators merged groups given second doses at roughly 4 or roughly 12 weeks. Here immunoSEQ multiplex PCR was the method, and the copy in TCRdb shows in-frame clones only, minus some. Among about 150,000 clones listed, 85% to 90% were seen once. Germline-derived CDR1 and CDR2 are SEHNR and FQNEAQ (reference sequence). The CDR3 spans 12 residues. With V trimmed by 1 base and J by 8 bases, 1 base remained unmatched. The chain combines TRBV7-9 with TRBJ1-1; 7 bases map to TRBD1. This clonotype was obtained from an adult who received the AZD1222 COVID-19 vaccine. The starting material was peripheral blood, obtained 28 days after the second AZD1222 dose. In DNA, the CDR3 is TGTGCCAGCAGCTTAGAGGACAGGGAAGCTTTCTTT. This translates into CASSLEDREAFF.